These 5 T cell receptor beta chains were sequenced from one sample in a study of radiotherapy plus CTLA-4 blockade in lung cancer. Produced via immunoSEQ multiplex PCR; TCRdb's table is partial and in-frame only. The data show about 85,000 clones, with about 90% seen just once and approximately 2% held by the top ten. The sequenced sample was peripheral blood, obtained from a patient treated with radiotherapy plus ipilimumab. These receptors were taken from a human donor with non-small cell lung cancer who had a partial response to radiotherapy plus ipilimumab.

The chain uses TRBV28 and TRBJ1-2, with a weak D call TRBD1 (5 bases). Deletions cut 4 bases from V and 13 bases from J, with 22 bases between. This CDR3 comprises 14 residues. From germline, CDR1 is MDHEN and CDR2 SYDVKM. CDR3 region: CASSWGNQGLVPTF. CDR3 nucleotides: TGTGCCAGCAGTTGGGGTAATCAGGGTTTGGTCCCCACCTTC.

The chain joins TRBV7-9 to TRBJ1-2, with 8 bases fitting TRBD1. With 2 bases clipped from V and 3 bases from J, the junction kept 5 bases outside the gene matches. Germline V lookup: CDR1 SEHNR, CDR2 FQNEAQ (reference sequence). The CDR3 is 15 amino acids. DNA of the CDR3: TGTGCCAGCAGCTTATCAGGGGGCGCGGACTATGGCTACACCTTC. Amino acids: CASSLSGGADYGYTF.

The DNA of the CDR3 is TGTGCCAGCTCACCAGGGCTAGCGGGAACCCGGGTGGATACGCAGTATTTT. Translated, it gives CASSPGLAGTRVDTQYF. V usage is TRBV18 and J usage is TRBJ2-3; 9 nucleotides match TRBD2. Germline V gene lookup returns CDR1 KGHSH and CDR2 LQKENI. Trimming removed 2 bases from V and 6 bases from J; junction bases left unmatched: 12. The CDR3 contains 17 residues.

This clone was seen only a few times. DNA of the CDR3: TGTGCCAGCAGACCTCCAGCGGGATACGGCTACGAGCAGTACTTC. It codes for CASRPPAGYGYEQYF. The chain recombines TRBV6-1 with TRBJ2-7, with TRBD2 matching over 7 bases. This CDR3 comprises 15 residues. V was clipped by 6 bases and J by 3 bases; unmatched bases: 11. Germline V gene lookup returns CDR1 MNHNS and CDR2 SASEGT.

The rearrangement uses TRBV18 and TRBJ2-1, with 12 bases aligning to TRBD2. CDR3 length: 16 amino acids. After removal of 3 bases from V and 0 bases from J, the junction contained 0 bases not matched to a gene. The germline CDR1 and CDR2 sequences are KGHSH and LQKENI. The CDR3 region is CASSPTSGGSYNEQFF. Here the CDR3 DNA reads TGTGCCAGCTCACCGACTAGCGGGGGCTCCTACAATGAGCAGTTCTTC.